The present T cell receptor beta chain was sequenced within a study of somatic mutations in cytotoxic T cells in rheumatoid arthritis. Study-level information: Sorting by flow gave nearly 100% purity for some V beta antibody-stained T-cell populations, including V beta1+ cells sequenced for TCRB. Study-level findings and limits: Patients with rheumatoid arthritis did not differ significantly from age-matched healthy controls in CD8+ T-cell clonality.

The method was immunoSEQ multiplex PCR; TCRdb's version includes in-frame clones alone and lacks a portion of them. The table shows about 14,000 clones, with 60% to 85% occurring only once. The CDR3 is 15 residues long. V lost 5 bases and J lost 5, with 13 bases in between. Germline CDR1 is MNHEY and CDR2 is SMNVEV (reference sequence). This clone was counted a few times. Antigen: not known. Sequenced sample: CD8+ T cells sorted from blood. This sequence originates from an adult with rheumatoid arthritis. This sequence joins TRBV27 and TRBJ1-6; D may be TRBD1 (5 bases). The CDR3 is CASSPGDGNNSPLHF. The CDR3 nucleotides are TGTGCCAGCAGTCCCGGGGACGGAAATAATTCACCCCTCCACTTT.